The rows below give T cell receptor beta chains drawn from one sample of a study of regulatory T cells in long-lasting Graves disease. MiXCR, applied by TCRdb to the multiplex PCR reads, yields one record per CDR3 protein. The sample contains about 220,000 distinct CDR3 sequences, around 20% of which appear only once. These records were also assigned to another study, of T cells in Graves' hyperthyroidism and ophthalmopathy.

The specimen was peripheral blood mononuclear cells (PBMCs), collected at new diagnosis, from a patient treated with antithyroid drugs. These receptor sequences come from a woman in her twenties or thirties with Graves disease. Both conserved end residues are part of each CDR3.

v_call cdr3_aa
TRBV16 CASSQSAKGTEAFF
TRBV11-3 CASGDRDPYEQYF
TRBV20-1 CSARDFALTDTQYF
TRBV10-3 CAIKKEGGNYGYTF
TRBV7-2 CASSGGTLYGYTF
TRBV19 CASGTGLTNEKLFF
TRBV12-3/TRBV12-4 CASSSHGGQGGTEAFF
TRBV10-3 CAIETGNTIYF
TRBV12-3/TRBV12-4 CASSLALQRAGDRYEQYF
TRBV10-3 CATRLGLAATGTYNEQFF
TRBV11-2 CASSREGVTTQYF
TRBV20-1 CSAPGVAGSYEQYF
TRBV28 CASSFRDRGEETQYF
TRBV2 CATPHKPDTEAFF
TRBV24-1 CATSDFGPTQYF
TRBV19 CASSSRAAGSQWTQYF
TRBV11-2 CASSSNKHRDRASYGYTF
TRBV20-1 CSARKTSSNEQFF
TRBV20-1 CSARDLENQSHF
TRBV7-9 CASSISRGSGNTIYF
TRBV24-1 CATSDGYNEQFF
TRBV11-3 CASSSPDREGTEAFF
TRBV7-6 CASSLQESSYNEQFF
TRBV20-1 CSARLTRDNEQFF
TRBV27 CACSLGRDEKLFF
TRBV20-1 CSARSRGQPQHF
TRBV4-1 CASSQPGANTGELFF
TRBV19 CASSIDRLEAFF
TRBV12-3/TRBV12-4 CASSPGGTGYYGYTF
TRBV6-1 CASTEGLAIQETQYF
TRBV7-2 CASSIPLSGRETQYF
TRBV6-2/TRBV6-3 CASSYSDRSYNSPLHF
TRBV6-2/TRBV6-3 CASSYSKGYDTQYF
TRBV3-1 CASSQDETAYDQYF
TRBV9 CASSVGTGALSGANVLTF
TRBV30 CAWSVLSNQPQHF
TRBV19 CASRILGHSEAFF
TRBV11-3 CASSFPGNEQYF
TRBV9 CASSPHTGVGGELFF
TRBV12-5 CASSERRLNTEAFF
TRBV5-8 CASSLRRLGTQYF
TRBV28 CAGSLQGTEAFF
TRBV12-3/TRBV12-4 CASSSPLRGEYNEQFF
TRBV7-2 CASSFGASGNTIYF
TRBV6-5 CASSYRPETYEQYF
TRBV27 CASQRRGLGGVYGYTF
TRBV7-7 CASSKTGGGETQYF
TRBV28 CASSFLKGSEQYF
TRBV19 CASSIQAGTNTGELFF
TRBV20-1 CSAHPISGRDQPQHF
TRBV7-8 CASSPDSLTDTQYF
TRBV20-1 CSARDYGTYNEQFF
TRBV18 CASSREGTNQPQHF
TRBV7-2 CASSLGTGGDEQFF
TRBV11-3 CASGQRASYEQYF
TRBV7-9 CASSPPFGDGGELFF
TRBV7-9 CATGQGDTGELFF